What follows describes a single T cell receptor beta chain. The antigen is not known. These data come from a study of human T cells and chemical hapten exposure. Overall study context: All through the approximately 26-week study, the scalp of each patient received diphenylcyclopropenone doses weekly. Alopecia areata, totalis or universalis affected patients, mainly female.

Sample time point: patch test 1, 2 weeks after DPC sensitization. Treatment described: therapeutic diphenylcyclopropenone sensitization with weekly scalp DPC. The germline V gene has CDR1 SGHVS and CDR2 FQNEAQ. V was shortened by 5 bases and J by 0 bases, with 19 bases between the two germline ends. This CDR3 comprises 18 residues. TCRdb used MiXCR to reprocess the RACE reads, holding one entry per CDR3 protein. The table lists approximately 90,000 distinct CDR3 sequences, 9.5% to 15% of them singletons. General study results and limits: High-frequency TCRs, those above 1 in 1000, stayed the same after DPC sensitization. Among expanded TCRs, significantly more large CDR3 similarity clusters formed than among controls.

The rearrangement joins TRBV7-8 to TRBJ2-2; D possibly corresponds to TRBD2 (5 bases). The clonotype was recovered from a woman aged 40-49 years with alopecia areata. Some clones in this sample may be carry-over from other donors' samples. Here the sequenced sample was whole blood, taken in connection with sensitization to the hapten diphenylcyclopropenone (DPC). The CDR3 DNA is TGTGCCAGCAGCCCCCGGGGTAGCAGGACCTCGAACACCGGGGAGCTGTTTTTT. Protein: CASSPRGSRTSNTGELFF.